The clone carrying this T cell receptor (beta chain) was picked up a small number of times. TCRdb used MiXCR to reprocess the 5' RACE reads, holding one entry per CDR3 protein. Among around 300,000 distinct CDR3 sequences, 19% were seen once, and the ten largest hold around a fifth. This specimen comes from a study of T-cell memory formation after mild COVID-19. Germline V gene data show CDR1 as SGHRS and CDR2 as YFSETQ. The V end lost 0 bases, the J end lost 5 bases, and 14 bases lay between the germline ends. This CDR3 region has 15 residues. The chain employs TRBV5-1 and TRBJ1-2; the D gene is possibly TRBD1 (6 bases). The sequence was collected from a man in his late teens or twenties who had mild COVID-19 (a few samples of this study predate the infection). Cell type and time point are not known. The sample consisted of PBMCs or a T cell subset sorted from them (not recorded which). This CDR3 is CASSLGGTNPYGYTF. The CDR3 nucleotides read TGCGCCAGCAGCTTGGGCGGGACAAATCCTTATGGCTACACCTTC.